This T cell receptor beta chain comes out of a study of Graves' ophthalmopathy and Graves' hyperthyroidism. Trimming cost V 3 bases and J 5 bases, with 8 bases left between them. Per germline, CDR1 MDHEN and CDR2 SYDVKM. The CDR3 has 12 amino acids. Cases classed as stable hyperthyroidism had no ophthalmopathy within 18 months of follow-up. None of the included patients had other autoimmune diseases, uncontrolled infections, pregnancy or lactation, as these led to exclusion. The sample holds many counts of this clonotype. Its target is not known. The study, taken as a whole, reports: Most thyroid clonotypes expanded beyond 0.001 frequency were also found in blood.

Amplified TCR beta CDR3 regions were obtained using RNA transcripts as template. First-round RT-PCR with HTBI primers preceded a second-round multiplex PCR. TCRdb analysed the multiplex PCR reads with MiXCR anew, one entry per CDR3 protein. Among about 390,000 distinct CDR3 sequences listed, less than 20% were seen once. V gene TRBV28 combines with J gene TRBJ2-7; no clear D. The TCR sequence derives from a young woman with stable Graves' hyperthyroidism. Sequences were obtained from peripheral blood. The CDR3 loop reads CASSFPGDEQYF. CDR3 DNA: TGTGCCAGCAGTTTTCCCGGAGACGAGCAGTACTTC.